These 18 T cell receptor beta chains share one sample of origin, sequenced in a study of CD8 T cells in Susac syndrome. Roughly 0.45 to 1 ug RNA was reverse transcribed with random hexamers. TCRdb re-called the immunoSEQ multiplex PCR reads with MiXCR, one entry per CDR3 protein. In the table there are about 200,000 distinct CDR3 sequences, roughly 95% of which are singletons. Sequenced sample: CD4+ T cells from PBMCs. These receptors all come from a human donor with multiple sclerosis.

The CDR3 reads CASSVSKEETQYF. For the CDR3, the DNA is TGTGCCAGCAGCGTGAGCAAAGAGGAGACCCAGTACTTC. The chain links TRBV9 to TRBJ2-5; D ambiguous. Germline CDR1 SGDLS, CDR2 YYNGEE. The CDR3 loop spans 13 amino acids. With 2 bases removed from V and 5 bases from J, the gap between germline ends came to 10 bases.

Only one count was recorded for this clonotype. The rearrangement links TRBV6-5 to TRBJ1-1; D unclear. The CDR3 covers 14 residues. CDR1 is MNHEY, CDR2 SVGAGI, per germline. The germline V and J ends were trimmed by 9 bases and 1 base, with 15 bases remaining between them. The chain's CDR3 is CASMLWRQNTEAFF. The CDR3 DNA is TGTGCCAGTATGTTATGGAGGCAGAACACTGAAGCTTTCTTT.

The genes are TRBV29-1 and TRBJ2-3; 12 bases line up with TRBD2. There are 17 residues in the CDR3. The junction had 14 bases not matched to a gene; V was cut back by 6 bases and J by 4 bases. Germline loops: CDR1 SQVTM, CDR2 ANQGSEA. As DNA, the CDR3 is TGCAGCGTAGGCAGGGCACTAGCGGGAGGTGTCCCAGATACGCAGTATTTT. It is translated as CSVGRALAGGVPDTQYF.

The chain couples TRBV27 to TRBJ1-2; TRBD1 might be the D (6 bases). The CDR3 is 17 residues long. The germline V gene has CDR1 MNHEY and CDR2 SMNVEV (reference sequence). V dropped 5 bases and J dropped 0 bases, with 19 bases sitting between them. The CDR3 reads CASSPSQGRSSNYGYTF. In DNA, the CDR3 is TGTGCCAGCAGTCCGTCACAGGGCAGATCATCTAACTATGGCTACACCTTC.

The V gene is TRBV29-1, the J gene TRBJ2-7; tentative D call: TRBD1 (5 bases). The CDR3 spans 15 residues. CDR1 and CDR2 from the germline V gene are SQVTM and ANQGSEA. The V end was cut by 0 bases, the J end by 3 bases, with 15 bases between. CDR3 region: CSVEDTSRDGYEQYF. DNA for the CDR3: TGCAGCGTTGAAGATACGTCCAGGGATGGCTACGAGCAGTACTTC.

The CDR3 here is CAWSAGQRLSYEQYF. Written as DNA, the CDR3 is TGTGCCTGGAGTGCGGGACAGCGCCTCTCCTACGAGCAGTACTTC. The chain combines TRBV30 with TRBJ2-7; 7 nucleotides line up with TRBD1. After removal of 1 base from V and 0 bases from J, the junction contained 6 bases not matched to a gene. CDR1 is GTSNPN and CDR2 is SVGIG in the germline V gene (reference sequence). The CDR3 is made up of 15 amino acids.

The V and J genes are TRBV7-2 and TRBJ1-1; D ambiguous. The CDR3 has 12 residues. Trimming took 5 bases from V and 1 from J, leaving 5 bases between them. CDR1 and CDR2 from the germline V gene are SGHTA and FQGNSA. In DNA, the CDR3 is TGTGCCAGCAGCGGAGGGAACACTGAAGCTTTCTTT. Its protein product is CASSGGNTEAFF.

The chain combines TRBV24-1 with TRBJ2-2, with D possibly being TRBD2 (5 bases). Trimming removed 5 bases at V and 4 bases at J, with 10 bases between. CDR3 size: 14 residues. Germline lookup yields CDR1 KGHDR and CDR2 SFDVKD. CDR3 sequence (DNA): TGTGCCACCAGTGGGCCAGGAGGCACCGGGGAGCTGTTTTTT. Its translation: CATSGPGGTGELFF.

This chain connects TRBV29-1 to TRBJ1-1; maybe TRBD1 (5 bases). The CDR3 loop spans 13 amino acids. Trimming removed 4 bases at V and 0 bases at J, with 9 bases between. From germline, CDR1 is SQVTM and CDR2 ANQGSEA. The CDR3 is CSVGQGLNTEAFF. The CDR3 DNA sequence: TGCAGCGTTGGGCAGGGATTGAACACTGAAGCTTTCTTT.

The V call is TRBV20-1, the J call TRBJ2-7; D possibly corresponds to TRBD1 (6 bases). Germline assignment: CDR1 DFQATT and CDR2 SNEGSKA (reference sequence). V was pared by 5 bases and J by 0 bases, with 14 bases between. This CDR3 spans 14 amino acids. The CDR3: CSAYRDSGSYEQYF. Here the CDR3 DNA reads TGCAGTGCTTACAGGGATTCGGGCTCCTACGAGCAGTACTTC.

The chain is built from TRBV4-2 and TRBJ2-7, with D uncertain. Germline CDR1 is LGHNA and CDR2 is YNFKEQ. Trimming took 5 bases from V and 6 from J, leaving 8 bases between them. The CDR3 contains 11 residues. The CDR3 protein is CASSSGAEQYF. CDR3 bases: TGTGCCAGCAGCTCCGGAGCCGAGCAGTACTTC.

The chain carries TRBV30 and TRBJ2-3; a possible D gene is TRBD1 (6 bases). Deletions cut 2 bases from V and 7 bases from J, with 22 bases between. The CDR3 spans 16 residues. In germline, CDR1 is GTSNPN, CDR2 SVGIG (reference sequence). The CDR3 is CAWSISSGGGVNTQYF. Written as DNA, the CDR3 is TGTGCCTGGAGTATTAGTAGTGGGGGCGGAGTCAATACGCAGTATTTT. Full variable domain (outside the CDR3, taken from reference TRBV30 and TRBJ2-3): SQTIHQWPATLVQPVGSPLSLECTVEGTSNPNLYWYRQAAGRGLQLLFYSVGIGQISSEVPQNLSASRPQDRQFILSSKKLLLSDSGFYLCAWSISSGGGVNTQYFGPGTRLTVL.

The J gene is TRBJ2-1, the V gene TRBV9, with 10 bases fitting TRBD2. There are 15 residues in the CDR3. With 3 bases clipped from V and 5 bases from J, the junction kept 5 bases outside the gene matches. Germline V lookup: CDR1 SGDLS, CDR2 YYNGEE. The CDR3 sequence is CASSAKLAGHNEQFF. DNA for the CDR3: TGTGCCAGCAGCGCAAAACTAGCGGGACACAATGAGCAGTTCTTC.

This rearrangement joins TRBV5-1 to TRBJ2-3; TRBD1 might be the D (8 bases). The V end lost 1 base, the J end lost 2 bases, and 14 bases lay between the germline ends. The V gene's germline CDR1 is SGHRS and CDR2 YFSETQ. This CDR3 spans 16 amino acids. The CDR3 nucleotides read TGCGCCAGCAGCTTGTCTACAGGGGGGGCCACAGATACGCAGTATTTT. The encoded protein is CASSLSTGGATDTQYF.

V usage is TRBV7-3 and J usage is TRBJ1-3; tentatively, D is TRBD1 (6 bases). Germline CDR1 reads SGHTA; CDR2 reads FQGTGA. V lost 5 bases to trimming and J lost 1 base, with 15 bases between them. The CDR3 totals 16 residues. This CDR3 is CASSRGATGSGNTIYF. CDR3 DNA: TGTGCCAGCAGCCGTGGAGCAACAGGGTCTGGAAACACCATATATTTT.

This chain connects TRBV4-2 to TRBJ1-5, with D hard to call. Deletions cut 1 base from V and 1 base from J, with 5 bases between. Germline V gene data show CDR1 as LGHNA and CDR2 as YNFKEQ. The length of the CDR3 is 14 residues. The CDR3 reads CASSQVMSNQPQHF. The CDR3 coding sequence is TGTGCCAGCAGCCAAGTAATGAGCAATCAGCCCCAGCATTTT.

The chain has TRBV19 and TRBJ2-7; TRBD2 aligns across 12 bases. Per the germline V gene, CDR1 is LNHDA and CDR2 is SQIVND (reference sequence). The CDR3 sequence is 15 residues long. After removal of 5 bases from V and 4 bases from J, the junction contained 6 bases not matched to a gene. CDR3 nucleotide sequence: TGTGCCAGTAGTCGGCTAGCGGGAGGGCGGTACGAGCAGTACTTC. Protein: CASSRLAGGRYEQYF.

The chain combines TRBV20-1 with TRBJ1-5; unclear D gene. V shed 3 bases and J shed 1 base, with 13 bases lying between them. Germline V gene lookup returns CDR1 DFQATT and CDR2 SNEGSKA (reference sequence). This CDR3 spans 15 amino acids. The CDR3 DNA reads TGCAGTGCTAGCTCCGCACCGTTGAGCAATCAGCCCCAGCATTTT. Translating it yields CSASSAPLSNQPQHF.